This T cell receptor beta chain was observed in a study of blood T cell repertoires in COVID-19. Generated by immunoSEQ multiplex PCR, the TCRdb table keeps only in-frame clones and is missing some. The sample lists 150,000 to 200,000 clones, more than 70% occurring once. Germline CDR1 SGHNT, CDR2 YYREEE (reference sequence). V lost 1 base and J lost 4, with 15 bases in between. The CDR3 has 15 residues. Sequencing used PBMCs or T cells enriched from blood (not recorded which). The TCR comes from a woman between 18 and 29 years old who had recovered from COVID-19. The chain uses TRBV5-4 and TRBJ2-7; D may be TRBD1 (6 bases). CDR3 sequence (DNA): TGTGCCAGCAGCTTGTACGGGACACCCGAATACGAGCAGTACTTC. It specifies CASSLYGTPEYEQYF.